The 9 T cell receptor beta chains given below trace back to one sample, sequenced in a study of blood T cell repertoires in COVID-19. Assay used: immunoSEQ multiplex PCR; TCRdb lists only in-frame clones, some missing. The data contain some 96,000 clones, over 65% of them singletons. The specimen sequenced was peripheral blood. These receptors all stem from a human donor in a cohort sampled during active COVID-19.

The V call is TRBV3-1 (or the pseudogene TRBV3-2), the J call TRBJ1-1; D gene unclear. Deletions cut 1 base from V and 0 bases from J, with 3 bases between. From germline, CDR1 is LGHDT and CDR2 YNNKEL (reference sequence). The CDR3 covers 13 residues. In nucleotides, the CDR3 is TGTGCCAGCAGCCAAGCCATGAACACTGAAGCTTTCTTT. Protein product: CASSQAMNTEAFF.

J is TRBJ1-3 and V is TRBV5-6, with TRBD1 matching over 8 bases. Losses at the gene ends were 3 bases for V and 3 bases for J; bases not matched to a gene: 5. Germline V gene sequence: CDR1 SGHDT, CDR2 YYEEEE. This CDR3 has 15 residues. The CDR3 spells CASSSKDRDGNTIYF. In DNA, the CDR3 is TGTGCCAGCAGCTCAAAGGACAGGGATGGAAACACCATATATTTT.

The chain joins TRBV7-9 to TRBJ2-7; 10 positions match TRBD2. Losses at the gene ends were 3 bases for V and 4 bases for J; bases not matched to a gene: 12. CDR3 length: 17 amino acids. Germline CDR1 and CDR2: SEHNR and FQNEAQ (reference sequence). CDR3 sequence: CASSLDIAGGVTYEQYF. The CDR3 DNA sequence: TGTGCCAGCAGCTTGGATATAGCGGGAGGAGTTACGTACGAGCAGTACTTC.

This rearrangement joins TRBV9 to TRBJ1-2, with a weak D call TRBD1 (6 bases). CDR1 is SGDLS and CDR2 is YYNGEE in the germline V gene. The CDR3 sequence is 15 residues long. Trimming took off 2 bases at V and 2 bases at J, with 13 bases between the two ends. The CDR3 DNA reads TGTGCCAGCAGCGTTGGGAGCACAGGGAACTATGGCTACACCTTC. This encodes CASSVGSTGNYGYTF.

This clone was counted once. The chain has TRBV28 and TRBJ2-7; D is possibly TRBD1 (7 bases). From germline, CDR1 is MDHEN and CDR2 SYDVKM. The CDR3 totals 12 residues. Trimming stripped 8 bases from V and 6 bases from J, with 14 bases between. The chain's CDR3 is CASPGQGGEQYF. The DNA of the CDR3 is TGTGCCAGCCCCGGGCAGGGGGGCGAGCAGTACTTC.

This clone was detected many times. The chain recombines TRBV7-9 with TRBJ2-1; 9 positions match TRBD2. CDR1 is SEHNR and CDR2 is FQNEAQ in the germline V gene (reference sequence). There are 15 residues in the CDR3. V dropped 2 bases and J dropped 3; count of bases not matched to a gene: 2. CDR3: CASSLIAGDYNEQFF. CDR3 nucleotides: TGTGCCAGCAGCTTAATAGCGGGAGACTACAATGAGCAGTTCTTC.

This clone was counted once. The chain recombines TRBV7-9 with TRBJ2-1; 9 nucleotides match TRBD2. This CDR3 has 18 residues. Losses at the gene ends were 6 bases for V and 0 bases for J; bases not matched to a gene: 12. The germline V gene encodes CDR1 SEHNR and CDR2 FQNEAQ (reference sequence). DNA of the CDR3: TGTGCCAGCAGTAGGGGACTAGCTAATTGGGGCTCCTACAATGAGCAGTTCTTC. It codes for CASSRGLANWGSYNEQFF.

This clone has more than one count but fewer than ten. The rearrangement uses TRBV27 and TRBJ2-7, with a possible D match to TRBD1 (6 bases). The CDR3 runs to 13 residues. V lost 7 bases, J lost 2 bases, and 12 bases lay in between. Germline-derived CDR1 and CDR2 are MNHEY and SMNVEV (reference sequence). This CDR3 reads CASKGQGPYEQYF. The DNA for the CDR3 is TGTGCCAGCAAAGGGCAGGGGCCCTACGAGCAGTACTTC.

The chain couples TRBV19 to TRBJ2-6; D unclear. Germline loops: CDR1 LNHDA, CDR2 SQIVND (reference sequence). V lost 3 bases and J 0 bases, leaving 9 bases between the germline ends. The CDR3 length is 16 residues. The CDR3 is CASSIPLNSGANVLTF. The DNA of the CDR3 is TGTGCCAGTAGTATTCCCCTTAACTCTGGGGCCAACGTCCTGACTTTC.